Below are 10 T cell receptor beta chains sequenced from a single sample in a study of blood T cell repertoires in COVID-19. Repertoires were generated with immunoSEQ multiplex PCR, while TCRdb's copy carries only in-frame clones and drops some. The sample has about 480,000 clones, 88% seen once. Sequenced sample: PBMCs or T cells enriched from blood (not recorded which). These receptors were collected from a woman between 40 and 50 years old who had recovered from COVID-19.

Notes on this clone: A read error is possible here, since a much larger clone lies one base away. The CDR3 DNA reads as TGTGCCAGCAGCTTTTCTAGCACAGATACGCAGTATTTT. Translating it yields CASSFSSTDTQYF. The chain employs TRBV5-5 and TRBJ2-3, with D unresolved. In germline, CDR1 is SGHKS, CDR2 YYEKEE (reference sequence). V was cut by 2 bases and J by 0 bases, with 4 bases left in between. The CDR3 consists of 13 residues. The full variable domain, its missing parts supplied by reference TRBV5-5 and TRBJ2-3, is DAGVTQSPTHLIKTRGQQVTLRCSPISGHKSVSWYQQVLGQGPQFIFQYYEKEERGRGNFPDRFSARQFPNYSSELNVNALLLGDSALYLCASSFSSTDTQYFGPGTRLTVL.

The rearrangement links TRBV4-1 to TRBJ2-7; weak D call: TRBD2 (5 bases). This CDR3 contains 11 residues. Germline V gene data show CDR1 as MGHRA and CDR2 as YSYEKL. Trimming shortened V by 2 bases and J by 7 bases, and 6 bases separated the two germline ends. CDR3 coding DNA: TGCGCCAGCAGCCAAACGGGGGAGCAGTACTTC. It yields the protein CASSQTGEQYF.

The chain combines TRBV5-6 with TRBJ2-1; the match to TRBD2 covers 8 bases. The germline gives CDR1 SGHDT, CDR2 YYEEEE. V dropped 2 bases and J dropped 8; count of bases not matched to a gene: 6. The length of the CDR3 is 14 residues. The CDR3 nucleotides read TGTGCCAGCAGCTTAGGCGGGAGGCCCCATGAGCAGTTCTTC. Translation gives CASSLGGRPHEQFF.

This chain joins TRBV24-1 and TRBJ2-5, with 7 positions matching TRBD2. This CDR3 contains 17 residues. After removal of 0 bases from V and 5 bases from J, the junction contained 11 bases not matched to a gene. Germline CDR1 KGHDR, CDR2 SFDVKD. The DNA of the CDR3 is TGTGCCACCAGTGATTTGAACACCGGATTCGGGAGGGAGACCCAGTACTTC. Its protein product is CATSDLNTGFGRETQYF.

Details on this clone: In the same sample, other DNA sequences code for this CDR3. The genes are TRBV15 and TRBJ1-5; 9 positions agree with TRBD1. The CDR3 runs to 15 residues. CDR1 LNHNV and CDR2 YYDKDF come from the germline V gene (reference sequence). Trimming at V came to 3 bases and at J to 4 bases, leaving 4 bases not matched to a gene. CDR3 sequence (DNA): TGTGCCACCAGCAGGGGCGGGACAGGGAATCAGCCCCAGCATTTT. This sequence encodes CATSRGGTGNQPQHF.

The V gene is TRBV18, the J gene TRBJ2-1; no reliable D call. Trimming left V 4 bases short and J 7 bases short, with 8 bases between. From germline, CDR1 is KGHSH and CDR2 LQKENI. CDR3 length: 12 amino acids. The CDR3 nucleotides read TGTGCCAGCTCACTCAATCGGAATGAGCAGTTCTTC. It translates to CASSLNRNEQFF. The entire variable domain, with the rest obtained from reference TRBV18 and TRBJ2-1, is as follows: NAGVMQNPRHLVRRRGQEARLRCSPMKGHSHVYWYRQLPEEGLKFMVYLQKENIIDESGMPKERFSAEFPKEGPSILRIQQVVRGDSAAYFCASSLNRNEQFFGPGTRLTVL.

The chain employs TRBV7-9 and TRBJ2-7, with 7 bases lining up with TRBD2. Per germline, CDR1 SEHNR and CDR2 FQNEAQ (reference sequence). The length of the CDR3 is 16 residues. After removal of 4 bases from V and 1 base from J, the junction contained 10 bases not matched to a gene. The CDR3 DNA reads TGTGCCAGCAGCTCCTACAGAGGGAGGGGTTCCTACGAGCAGTACTTC. It codes for CASSSYRGRGSYEQYF.

J is TRBJ1-2 and V is TRBV5-1; D gene unclear. CDR1 is SGHRS, CDR2 YFSETQ, per germline. Trimming cost V 0 bases and J 0 bases, with 6 bases left between them. The CDR3 covers 14 residues. CDR3 in DNA: TGCGCCAGCAGCTTGGACCCGGCTAACTATGGCTACACCTTC. Residues: CASSLDPANYGYTF.

This chain links TRBV19 with TRBJ1-3; 8 bases map to TRBD1. CDR3 size: 16 residues. Per the germline V gene, CDR1 is LNHDA and CDR2 is SQIVND (reference sequence). J gave up 0 bases and V 4 bases, and 5 bases lay outside the gene matches. In DNA form, the CDR3 reads TGTGCCAGTAGTACGGGACAGGCCTTCTCTGGAAACACCATATATTTT. Translating gives CASSTGQAFSGNTIYF.

The gene calls are TRBV5-1 and TRBJ1-4; the D gene is possibly TRBD1 (6 bases). CDR3 length equals 16 residues. Germline CDR1 is SGHRS and CDR2 is YFSETQ. V lost 0 bases and J 1 base, leaving 10 bases between the germline ends. CDR3 nucleotides: TGCGCCAGCAGCTTGGGTTGGGGGCGAACTAATGAAAAACTGTTTTTT. As protein: CASSLGWGRTNEKLFF.